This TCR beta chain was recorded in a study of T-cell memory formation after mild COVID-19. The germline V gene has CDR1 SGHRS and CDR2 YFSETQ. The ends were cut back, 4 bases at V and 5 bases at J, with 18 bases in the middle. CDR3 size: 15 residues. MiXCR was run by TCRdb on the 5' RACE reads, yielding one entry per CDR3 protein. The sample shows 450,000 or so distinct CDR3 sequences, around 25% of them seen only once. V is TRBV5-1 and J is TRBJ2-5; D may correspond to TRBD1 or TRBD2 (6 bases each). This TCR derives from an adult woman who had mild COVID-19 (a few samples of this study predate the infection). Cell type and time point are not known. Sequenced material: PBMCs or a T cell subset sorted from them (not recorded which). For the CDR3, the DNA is TGCGCCAGCAGCCCGGGAAGGGGGAGGTCGGAGACCCAGTACTTC. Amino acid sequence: CASSPGRGRSETQYF. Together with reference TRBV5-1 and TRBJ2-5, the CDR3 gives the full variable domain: KAGVTQTPRYLIKTRGQQVTLSCSPISGHRSVSWYQQTPGQGLQFLFEYFSETQRNKGNFPGRFSGRQFSNSRSEMNVSTLELGDSALYLCASSPGRGRSETQYFGPGTRLLVL.